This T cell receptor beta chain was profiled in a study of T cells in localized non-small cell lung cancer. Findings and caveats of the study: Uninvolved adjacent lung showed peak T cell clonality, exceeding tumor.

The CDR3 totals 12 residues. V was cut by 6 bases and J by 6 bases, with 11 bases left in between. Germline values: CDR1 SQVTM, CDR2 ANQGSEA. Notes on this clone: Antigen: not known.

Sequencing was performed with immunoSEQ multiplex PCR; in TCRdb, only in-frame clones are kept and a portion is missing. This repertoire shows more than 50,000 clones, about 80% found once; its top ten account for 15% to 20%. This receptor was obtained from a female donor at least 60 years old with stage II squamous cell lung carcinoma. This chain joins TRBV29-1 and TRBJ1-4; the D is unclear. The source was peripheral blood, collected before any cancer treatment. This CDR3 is CSVAGSYEKLFF. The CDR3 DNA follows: TGCAGCGTCGCGGGCTCCTATGAAAAACTGTTTTTT.